Given below is one T cell receptor (beta chain) in context. Its antigen remains unidentified. The germline V gene encodes CDR1 SGHTA and CDR2 FQGNSA. The CDR3 runs 14 residues. V lost 4 bases and J 1 base, leaving 11 bases between the germline ends. This entry comes from a study of shared clonotypes between healthy human individuals. Looking at the study overall: Three plates each covered CD4 naive and memory; CD8 naive two, CD8 memory one.

General study findings and limits: Roughly 5% of naive CD4 clonotypes were common to a few donors. Generation probabilities were higher for clonotypes shared across all four sorted-subset donors than for unshared ones.

The deep-level immunoSEQ assay was used. TCRdb keeps only in-frame clones here, not all; method: immunoSEQ multiplex PCR. Of roughly 2.2 million clones listed, 85% to 95% are singletons. The clonotype originates from a man aged 18 to 30 in good health. Some clones in this sample may be carry-over from other donors' samples. The sequenced material came from naive CD4+ T cells from PBMCs. The subset here: CD45RA+ positively selected. V usage is TRBV7-2 and J usage is TRBJ2-7, with D tentatively TRBD1 or TRBD2 (5 bases each). The CDR3 sequence is CASSSRWGSYEQYF. The CDR3 DNA follows: TGTGCCAGCAGCTCCCGGTGGGGGTCCTACGAGCAGTACTTC. The full variable domain, its missing parts supplied by reference TRBV7-2 and TRBJ2-7, is GAGVSQSPSNKVTEKGKDVELRCDPISGHTALYWYRQSLGQGLEFLIYFQGNSAPDKSGLPSDRFSAERTGGSVSTLTIQRTQQEDSAVYLCASSSRWGSYEQYFGPGTRLTVT.